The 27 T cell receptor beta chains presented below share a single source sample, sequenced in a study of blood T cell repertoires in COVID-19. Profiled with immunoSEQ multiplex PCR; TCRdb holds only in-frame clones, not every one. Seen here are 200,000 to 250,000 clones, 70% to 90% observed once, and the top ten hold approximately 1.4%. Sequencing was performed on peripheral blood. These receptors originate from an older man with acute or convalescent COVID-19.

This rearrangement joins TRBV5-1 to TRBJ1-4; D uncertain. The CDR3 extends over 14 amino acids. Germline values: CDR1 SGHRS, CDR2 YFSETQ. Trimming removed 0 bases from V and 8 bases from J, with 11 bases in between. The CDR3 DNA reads TGCGCCAGCAGCTTGGACACTCCGGAGGAAAAACTGTTTTTT. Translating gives CASSLDTPEEKLFF.

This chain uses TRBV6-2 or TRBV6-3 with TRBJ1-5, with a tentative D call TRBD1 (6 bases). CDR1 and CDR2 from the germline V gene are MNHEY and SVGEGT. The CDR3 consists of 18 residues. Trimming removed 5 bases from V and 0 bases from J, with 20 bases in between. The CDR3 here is CASSAPQGTPYSNQPQHF. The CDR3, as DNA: TGTGCCAGCAGTGCCCCACAGGGAACCCCGTATAGCAATCAGCCCCAGCATTTT.

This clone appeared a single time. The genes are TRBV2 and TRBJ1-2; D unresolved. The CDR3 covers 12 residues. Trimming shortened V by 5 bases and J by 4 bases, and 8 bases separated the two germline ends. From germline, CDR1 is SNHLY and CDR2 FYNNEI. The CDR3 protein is CASSSGSYGYTF. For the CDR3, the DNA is TGTGCCAGCAGTTCCGGGAGCTATGGCTACACCTTC.

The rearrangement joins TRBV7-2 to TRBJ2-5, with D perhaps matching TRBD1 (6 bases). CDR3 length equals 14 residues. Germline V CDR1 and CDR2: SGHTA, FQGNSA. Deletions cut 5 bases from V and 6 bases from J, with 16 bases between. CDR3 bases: TGTGCCAGCAGCCTGGACAGAAACGAGAAGACCCAGTACTTC. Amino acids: CASSLDRNEKTQYF.

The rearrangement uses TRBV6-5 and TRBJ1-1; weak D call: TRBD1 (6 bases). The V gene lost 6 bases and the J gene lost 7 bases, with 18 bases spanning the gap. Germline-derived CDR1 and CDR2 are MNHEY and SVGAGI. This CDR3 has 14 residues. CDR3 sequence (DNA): TGTGCCAGCAGCCGCGACAGGATAAGACTTGAAGCTTTCTTT. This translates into CASSRDRIRLEAFF.

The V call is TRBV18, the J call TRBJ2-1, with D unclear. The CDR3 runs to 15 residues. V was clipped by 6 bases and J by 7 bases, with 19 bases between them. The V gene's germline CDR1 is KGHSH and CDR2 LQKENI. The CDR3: CASSHEAYPQNEQFF. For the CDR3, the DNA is TGTGCCAGCTCTCATGAAGCCTACCCTCAAAATGAGCAGTTCTTC.

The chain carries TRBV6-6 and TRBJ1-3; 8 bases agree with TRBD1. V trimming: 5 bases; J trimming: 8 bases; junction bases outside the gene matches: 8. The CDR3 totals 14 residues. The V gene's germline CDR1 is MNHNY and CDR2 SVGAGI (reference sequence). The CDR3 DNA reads TGTGCCAGCAGTCCCGACAGGGGTGTGGACACCATATATTTT. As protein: CASSPDRGVDTIYF.

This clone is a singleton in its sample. The CDR3 bases are TGTGCCAGCAGCAGGGACAGACCCAATGGCTACACCTTC. Translation: CASSRDRPNGYTF. The chain links TRBV7-2 to TRBJ1-2; the match to TRBD1 covers 7 bases. Germline V gene lookup returns CDR1 SGHTA and CDR2 FQGNSA. The CDR3 covers 13 residues. V lost 5 bases and J lost 6; bases outside the gene matches: 6.

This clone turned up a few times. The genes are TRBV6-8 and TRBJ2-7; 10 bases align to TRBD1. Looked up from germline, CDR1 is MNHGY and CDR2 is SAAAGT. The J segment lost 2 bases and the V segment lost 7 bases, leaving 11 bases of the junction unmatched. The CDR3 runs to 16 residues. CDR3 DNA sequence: TGTGCCAGCATTAAGCGGGGACAGGGGACGACCTACGAGCAGTACTTC. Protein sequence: CASIKRGQGTTYEQYF.

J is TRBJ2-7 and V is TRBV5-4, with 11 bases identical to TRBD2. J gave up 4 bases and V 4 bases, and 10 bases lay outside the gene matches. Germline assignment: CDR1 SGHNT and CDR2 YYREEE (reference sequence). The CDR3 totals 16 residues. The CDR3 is CASSPYKTSGSYEQYF. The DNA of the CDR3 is TGTGCCAGCAGCCCTTATAAAACTAGCGGGAGTTACGAGCAGTACTTC.

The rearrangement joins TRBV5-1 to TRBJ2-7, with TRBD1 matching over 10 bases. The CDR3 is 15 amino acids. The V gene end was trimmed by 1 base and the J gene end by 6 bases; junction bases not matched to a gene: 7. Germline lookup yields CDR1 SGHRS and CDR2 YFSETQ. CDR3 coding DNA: TGCGCCAGCAGCTTGACCGGGACAGGGGAAACCGAGCAGTACTTC. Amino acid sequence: CASSLTGTGETEQYF.

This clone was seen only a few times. The CDR3 bases are TGTGCCAGCAGTTTCCGGGACAGGGCCAACACCGGGGAGCTGTTTTTT. This encodes CASSFRDRANTGELFF. The gene calls are TRBV9 and TRBJ2-2, with 9 bases matching TRBD1. Looked up from germline, CDR1 is SGDLS and CDR2 is YYNGEE. The V and J ends lost 5 bases and 2 bases, in that order; junction bases with no gene match: 7. The CDR3 is made up of 16 amino acids. The full variable domain, its missing parts supplied by reference TRBV9 and TRBJ2-2, is DSGVTQTPKHLITATGQRVTLRCSPRSGDLSVYWYQQSLDQGLQFLIQYYNGEERAKGNILERFSAQQFPDLHSELNLSSLELGDSALYFCASSFRDRANTGELFFGEGSRLTVL.

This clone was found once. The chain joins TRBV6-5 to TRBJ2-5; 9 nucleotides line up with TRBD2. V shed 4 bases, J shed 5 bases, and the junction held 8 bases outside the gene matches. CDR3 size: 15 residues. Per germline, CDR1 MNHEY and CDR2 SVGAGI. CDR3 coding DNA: TGTGCCAGCAGTTCAGGACTAGCGATTAAGGAGACCCAGTACTTC. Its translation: CASSSGLAIKETQYF.

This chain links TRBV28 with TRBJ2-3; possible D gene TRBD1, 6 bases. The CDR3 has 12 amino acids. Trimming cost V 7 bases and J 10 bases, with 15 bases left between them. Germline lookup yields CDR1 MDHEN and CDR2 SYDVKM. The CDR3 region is CASNLQGLPQYF. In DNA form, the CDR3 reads TGTGCCAGCAACCTACAGGGTTTGCCGCAGTATTTT. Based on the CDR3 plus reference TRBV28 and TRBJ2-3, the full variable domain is DVKVTQSSRYLVKRTGEKVFLECVQDMDHENMFWYRQDPGLGLRLIYFSYDVKMKEKGDIPEGYSVSREKKERFSLILESASTNQTSMYLCASNLQGLPQYFGPGTRLTVL.

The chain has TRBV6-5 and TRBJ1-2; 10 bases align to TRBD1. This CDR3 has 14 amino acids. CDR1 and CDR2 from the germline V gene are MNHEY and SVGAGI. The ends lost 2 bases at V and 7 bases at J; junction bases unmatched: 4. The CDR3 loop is CASSYGTGVFGYTF. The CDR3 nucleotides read TGTGCCAGCAGTTACGGGACAGGGGTTTTTGGCTACACCTTC.

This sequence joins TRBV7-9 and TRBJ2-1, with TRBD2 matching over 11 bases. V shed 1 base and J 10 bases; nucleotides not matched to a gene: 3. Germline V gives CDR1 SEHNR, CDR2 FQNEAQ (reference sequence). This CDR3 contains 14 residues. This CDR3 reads CASSLELAGAEQFF. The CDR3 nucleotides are TGTGCCAGCAGCTTAGAACTAGCGGGAGCGGAGCAGTTCTTC.

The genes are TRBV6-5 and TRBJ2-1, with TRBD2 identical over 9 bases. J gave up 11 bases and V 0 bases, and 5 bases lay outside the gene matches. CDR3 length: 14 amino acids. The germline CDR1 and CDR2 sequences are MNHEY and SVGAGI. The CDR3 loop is CASSYSTSGFKQFF. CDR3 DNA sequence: TGTGCCAGCAGTTACTCGACTAGCGGTTTTAAGCAGTTCTTC.

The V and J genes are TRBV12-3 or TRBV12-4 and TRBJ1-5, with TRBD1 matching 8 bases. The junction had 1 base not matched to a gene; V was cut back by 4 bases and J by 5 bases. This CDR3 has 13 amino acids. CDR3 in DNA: TGTGCCAGCAGTTCGACAGGGGATCAGCCCCAGCATTTT. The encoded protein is CASSSTGDQPQHF.

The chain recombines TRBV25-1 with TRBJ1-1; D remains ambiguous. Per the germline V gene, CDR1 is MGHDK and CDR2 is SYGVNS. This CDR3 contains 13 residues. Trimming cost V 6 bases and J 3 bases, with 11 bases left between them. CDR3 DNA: TGTGCCAGCAGGAGAGGCGGAGACACTGAAGCTTTCTTT. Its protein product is CASRRGGDTEAFF.

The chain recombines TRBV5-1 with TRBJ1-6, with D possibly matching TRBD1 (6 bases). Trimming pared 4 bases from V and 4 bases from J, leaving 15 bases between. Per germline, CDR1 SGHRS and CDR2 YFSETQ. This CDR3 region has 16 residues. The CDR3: CASSEGHDEYNSPLHF. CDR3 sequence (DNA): TGCGCCAGCAGCGAGGGACACGACGAATATAATTCACCCCTCCACTTT. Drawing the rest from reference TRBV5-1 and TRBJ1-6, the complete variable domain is KAGVTQTPRYLIKTRGQQVTLSCSPISGHRSVSWYQQTPGQGLQFLFEYFSETQRNKGNFPGRFSGRQFSNSRSEMNVSTLELGDSALYLCASSEGHDEYNSPLHFGNGTRLTVT.

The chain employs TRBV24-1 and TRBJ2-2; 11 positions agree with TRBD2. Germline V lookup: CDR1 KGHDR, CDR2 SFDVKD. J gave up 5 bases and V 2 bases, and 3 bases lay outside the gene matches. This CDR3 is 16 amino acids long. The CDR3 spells CATSDWASGRTGELFF. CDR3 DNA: TGTGCCACCAGTGATTGGGCTAGCGGGAGGACCGGGGAGCTGTTTTTT.

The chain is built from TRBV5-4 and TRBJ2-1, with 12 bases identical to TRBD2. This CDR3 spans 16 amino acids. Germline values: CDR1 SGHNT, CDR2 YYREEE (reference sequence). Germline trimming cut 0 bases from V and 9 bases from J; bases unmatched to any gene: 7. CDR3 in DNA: TGTGCCAGCAGCTTGGCTACTAGCGGGAGGCACGGTGAGCAGTTCTTC. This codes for CASSLATSGRHGEQFF.

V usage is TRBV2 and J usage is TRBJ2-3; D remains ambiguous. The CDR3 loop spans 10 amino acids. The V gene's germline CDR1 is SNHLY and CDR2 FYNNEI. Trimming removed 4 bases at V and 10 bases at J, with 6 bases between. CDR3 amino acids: CASSVQAQYF. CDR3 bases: TGTGCCAGCAGTGTCCAGGCGCAGTATTTT.

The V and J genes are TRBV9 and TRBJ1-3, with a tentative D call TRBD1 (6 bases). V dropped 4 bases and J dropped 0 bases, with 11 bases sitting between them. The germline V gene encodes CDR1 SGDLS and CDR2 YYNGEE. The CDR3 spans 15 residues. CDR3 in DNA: TGTGCCAGCAGCCCTTCAGGGGACTCTGGAAACACCATATATTTT. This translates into CASSPSGDSGNTIYF.

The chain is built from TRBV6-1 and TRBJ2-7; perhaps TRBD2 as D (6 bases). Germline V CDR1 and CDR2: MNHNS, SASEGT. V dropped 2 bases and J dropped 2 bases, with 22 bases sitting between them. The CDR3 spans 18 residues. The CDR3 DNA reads TGTGCCAGCAGTGAAAGGACCCCAGCGTGGGGGGTCCCCTACGAGCAGTACTTC. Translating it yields CASSERTPAWGVPYEQYF.

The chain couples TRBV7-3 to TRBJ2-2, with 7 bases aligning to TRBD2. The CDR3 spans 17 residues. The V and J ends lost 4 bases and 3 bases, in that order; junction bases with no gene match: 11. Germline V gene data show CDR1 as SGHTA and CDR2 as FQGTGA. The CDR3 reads CASSSTLSAGYTGELFF. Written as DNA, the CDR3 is TGTGCCAGCAGCTCAACCCTCTCAGCGGGGTACACCGGGGAGCTGTTTTTT.

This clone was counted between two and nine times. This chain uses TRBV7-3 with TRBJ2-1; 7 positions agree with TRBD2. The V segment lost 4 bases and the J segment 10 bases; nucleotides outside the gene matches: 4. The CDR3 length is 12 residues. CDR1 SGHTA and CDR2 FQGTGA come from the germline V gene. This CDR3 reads CASSSQRGEQFF. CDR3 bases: TGTGCCAGCAGCTCCCAGCGGGGAGAGCAGTTCTTC.